Shown below are 21 T cell receptor beta chains from a single sample sequenced in a study of blood T cell repertoires in COVID-19. The protocol was immunoSEQ multiplex PCR, while the TCRdb copy is restricted to in-frame clones and leaves out a portion. The sample has about 200,000 clones, 70% to 90% seen once. Input material: PBMCs or T cells enriched from blood (not recorded which). These TCRs come from a woman aged 18-29 years who had recovered from COVID-19.

The chain is built from TRBV5-4 and TRBJ2-3; 12 bases agree with TRBD2. V lost 6 bases, J lost 8 bases, and 13 bases stayed unmatched. The CDR3 spans 16 residues. Germline CDR1 is SGHNT and CDR2 is YYREEE (reference sequence). CDR3 sequence: CASTTPSSGGGGTQYF. The DNA for the CDR3 is TGTGCCAGCACCACCCCCTCTAGCGGGGGGGGTGGTACGCAGTATTTT.

The V gene is TRBV30, the J gene TRBJ1-2; TRBD1 aligns across 8 bases. V was pared by 3 bases and J by 4 bases, with 4 bases of the junction left unmatched. The germline V gene encodes CDR1 GTSNPN and CDR2 SVGIG (reference sequence). The CDR3 runs to 13 residues. The CDR3 DNA reads as TGTGCCTGGAGCGAGACAGGGGCCTATGGCTACACCTTC. Encoded protein: CAWSETGAYGYTF.

This chain links TRBV19 with TRBJ1-6; TRBD1 is a possible D gene (6 bases). Trimming removed 3 bases at V and 17 bases at J, with 17 bases between. This CDR3 comprises 13 residues. Germline V CDR1 and CDR2: LNHDA, SQIVND (reference sequence). DNA of the CDR3: TGTGCCAGTAGTATTCCCCGGACAGAGCCGATCCACTTT. It encodes CASSIPRTEPIHF.

The V gene is TRBV29-1, the J gene TRBJ2-7; 8 bases fit TRBD2. CDR1 is SQVTM, CDR2 ANQGSEA, per germline. The CDR3 totals 15 residues. Germline trimming cut 0 bases from V and 4 bases from J; bases unmatched to any gene: 8. CDR3 sequence reads: CSVEEGGAGGYEQYF. Here the CDR3 DNA reads TGCAGCGTTGAAGAAGGTGGGGCGGGGGGTTACGAGCAGTACTTC.

This sequence joins TRBV13 and TRBJ2-1; 9 positions agree with TRBD2. Germline trimming cut 5 bases from V and 8 bases from J; bases unmatched to any gene: 13. Germline values: CDR1 PRHDT, CDR2 FYEKMQ (reference sequence). This CDR3 is built from 16 residues. CDR3 in DNA: TGTGCCAGCAGCAAGCGGGGGACTAGCCGGGGCCATGAGCAGTTCTTC. It yields the protein CASSKRGTSRGHEQFF. The full variable domain, in which reference TRBV13 and TRBJ2-1 provide the parts outside the CDR3, is AAGVIQSPRHLIKEKRETATLKCYPIPRHDTVYWYQQGPGQDPQFLISFYEKMQSDKGSIPDRFSAQQFSDYHSELNMSSLELGDSALYFCASSKRGTSRGHEQFFGPGTRLTVL.

V usage is TRBV5-4 and J usage is TRBJ2-5, with 9 bases aligning to TRBD1. The germline V gene encodes CDR1 SGHNT and CDR2 YYREEE (reference sequence). This CDR3 has 14 amino acids. Germline trimming cut 6 bases from V and 5 bases from J; bases unmatched to any gene: 8. The CDR3 reads CASTGTGSRETQYF. The DNA of the CDR3 is TGTGCCAGCACGGGGACAGGGTCCCGGGAGACCCAGTACTTC.

This chain joins TRBV9 and TRBJ1-2; D remains unclear. This CDR3 has 14 amino acids. CDR1 is SGDLS and CDR2 is YYNGEE in the germline V gene. The V gene lost 3 bases and the J gene lost 4 bases, with 13 bases spanning the gap. The CDR3 DNA reads as TGTGCCAGCAGCGCCCCGGGAATTCCCTATGGCTACACCTTC. Translating gives CASSAPGIPYGYTF. The whole variable domain, filled in from reference TRBV9 and TRBJ1-2, reads DSGVTQTPKHLITATGQRVTLRCSPRSGDLSVYWYQQSLDQGLQFLIQYYNGEERAKGNILERFSAQQFPDLHSELNLSSLELGDSALYFCASSAPGIPYGYTFGSGTRLTVV.

The chain combines TRBV28 with TRBJ2-5; D perhaps matches TRBD2 (5 bases). V was shortened by 4 bases and J by 7 bases, with 10 bases between the two germline ends. The length of the CDR3 is 12 residues. Per germline, CDR1 MDHEN and CDR2 SYDVKM. CDR3 loop: CASSWTDPTQYF. DNA for the CDR3: TGTGCCAGCAGTTGGACTGACCCGACCCAGTACTTC.

The rearrangement joins TRBV14 to TRBJ1-5, with D perhaps TRBD1 (5 bases). There are 14 residues in the CDR3. The germline CDR1 and CDR2 sequences are SGHDN and FVKESK. Trimming pared 3 bases from V and 2 bases from J, leaving 8 bases between. The CDR3 sequence: CASSHGGGNQPQHF. The CDR3 DNA reads TGTGCCAGCAGCCACGGGGGAGGCAATCAGCCCCAGCATTTT.

J is TRBJ2-5 and V is TRBV27; D possibly corresponds to TRBD2 (5 bases). V lost 6 bases to trimming and J lost 2 bases, with 13 bases between them. Germline CDR1 reads MNHEY; CDR2 reads SMNVEV (reference sequence). This CDR3 is built from 14 residues. CDR3 protein: CASSLGRTQETQYF. CDR3 nucleotides: TGTGCCAGCAGCCTAGGTCGGACTCAAGAGACCCAGTACTTC.

Worth noting for this clone: The junction departs from the called germline gene at one end, perhaps through a read error. The chain has TRBV6-1 and TRBJ2-2; 7 bases line up with TRBD1. In germline, CDR1 is MNHNS, CDR2 SASEGT. The CDR3 spans 15 residues. CDR3 sequence: CASGDRAGNTGELFF. The CDR3 region has the DNA TGTGCCAGCGGTGACAGGGCCGGGAACACCGGGGAGCTGTTTTTT.

Notes on this clone: At the DNA level, this CDR3 is encoded by other sequences in the same sample as well. The chain combines TRBV4-1 with TRBJ2-3; TRBD2 agrees at 8 bases. The J segment lost 1 base and the V segment lost 0 bases, leaving 3 bases of the junction unmatched. The CDR3 spans 16 residues. Germline V gene sequence: CDR1 MGHRA, CDR2 YSYEKL. CDR3 loop: CASSQEGSGGTDTQYF. The CDR3 DNA follows: TGCGCCAGCAGCCAAGAAGGTAGCGGGGGCACAGATACGCAGTATTTT.

The chain has TRBV5-1 and TRBJ1-1; D is undetermined. This CDR3 comprises 15 residues. Trimming shortened V by 0 bases and J by 4 bases, and 13 bases separated the two germline ends. CDR1 and CDR2 (germline): SGHRS, YFSETQ. CDR3 sequence (DNA): TGCGCCAGCAGCTTGGTGTCAACTGCCTCCACTGAAGCTTTCTTT. This translates into CASSLVSTASTEAFF.

The count of this clone is one. V is TRBV5-4 and J is TRBJ2-7; TRBD2 agrees at 7 bases. CDR1 is SGHNT and CDR2 is YYREEE in the germline V gene (reference sequence). V gave up 4 bases and J gave up 0 bases; unmatched junction bases: 4. The CDR3 runs to 14 residues. The CDR3 here is CASSIAGPSYEQYF. The CDR3 coding sequence is TGTGCCAGCAGCATAGCGGGCCCCTCCTACGAGCAGTACTTC.

The genes are TRBV7-2 and TRBJ2-7; no clear D. The V and J ends lost 3 bases and 3 bases respectively, with 3 bases between them. In germline, CDR1 is SGHTA, CDR2 FQGNSA. CDR3 length: 11 residues. The CDR3 DNA follows: TGTGCCAGCAGCTTCCACTACGAGCAGTACTTC. This gives the protein CASSFHYEQYF.

The CDR3 DNA sequence: TGTGCCAGCAGCTACAGGACAGACTACAATGAGCAGTTCTTC. Its translation: CASSYRTDYNEQFF. V usage is TRBV5-6 and J usage is TRBJ2-1; D is perhaps TRBD1 (6 bases). The CDR3 loop spans 14 amino acids. Germline-derived CDR1 and CDR2 are SGHDT and YYEEEE. V shed 3 bases and J shed 3 bases, with 10 bases lying between them.

The chain has TRBV5-6 and TRBJ2-7; 9 nucleotides align to TRBD1. Germline-derived CDR1 and CDR2 are SGHDT and YYEEEE. The CDR3 is 16 amino acids. Trimming cost V 2 bases and J 2 bases; bases outside gene matches: 8. DNA for the CDR3: TGTGCCAGCAGCTTTCGATACAGGGGGCATCCCTACGAGCAGTACTTC. It specifies CASSFRYRGHPYEQYF.

The CDR3 coding sequence is TGTGCCAGCTCACCAGGGGGCCCACTCTCTGGAAACACCATATATTTT. This sequence encodes CASSPGGPLSGNTIYF. The rearrangement joins TRBV18 to TRBJ1-3, with D possibly TRBD1 on 6 matching bases. Germline V gene sequence: CDR1 KGHSH, CDR2 LQKENI. This CDR3 region has 16 residues. V lost 2 bases to trimming and J lost 0 bases, with 11 bases between them.

The chain employs TRBV7-9 and TRBJ2-5, with 12 bases aligning to TRBD2. Unmatched junction bases numbered 7, after V lost 5 bases and J lost 0 bases. The CDR3 is 17 amino acids. Germline CDR1 and CDR2: SEHNR and FQNEAQ (reference sequence). The CDR3 nucleotides read TGTGCCAGCAGCCTGGGACTAGCGGGCCTCCACCAAGAGACCCAGTACTTC. Amino acids: CASSLGLAGLHQETQYF.

The chain recombines TRBV9 with TRBJ2-7; D is uncertain. The CDR3 is 13 residues long. The germline V and J ends were trimmed by 0 bases and 5 bases, with 9 bases remaining between them. In germline, CDR1 is SGDLS, CDR2 YYNGEE. Here the CDR3 DNA reads TGTGCCAGCAGCGTAGGAGAGAGCCACGAGCAGTACTTC. It encodes CASSVGESHEQYF.

The chain joins TRBV28 to TRBJ1-1; a weak D match, TRBD1 (5 bases). V was pared by 5 bases and J by 1 base, with 14 bases between. The germline gives CDR1 MDHEN, CDR2 SYDVKM. This CDR3 contains 15 residues. The CDR3 protein is CASSPYWGENTEAFF. CDR3 nucleotides: TGTGCCAGCAGTCCATACTGGGGGGAGAACACTGAAGCTTTCTTT.